The rows below give T cell receptor beta chains drawn from one sample of a study of blood T cell repertoires in COVID-19. This table comes from immunoSEQ multiplex PCR, and its TCRdb copy is limited to in-frame clones, with some not included. This sample yields some 190,000 clones, of which approximately 80% are seen a single time; roughly 7.8% belongs to the top ten. The material sequenced was peripheral blood. These TCRs come from a woman aged 45 to 65 with active or convalescent COVID-19. CDR3s include the opening cysteine and the closing phenylalanine or tryptophan.

J: TRBJ2-7
V: TRBV18
CDR3: CASSPLGGQGDEQYF

J: TRBJ2-2
V: TRBV7-3
CDR3: CASSPRGTTGELFF

J: TRBJ2-7
V: TRBV3-1/TRBV3-2
CDR3: CASSQSPYYEQYF

J: TRBJ1-1
V: TRBV19
CDR3: CASLGRVNTEAFF

J: TRBJ2-2
V: TRBV21-1
CDR3: CASSKAGDRGGTGELFF

J: TRBJ1-5
V: TRBV11-2
CDR3: CASSLEWGGNQPQHF

J: TRBJ1-1
V: TRBV30
CDR3: CAWSSYQGAFPRAFF

J: TRBJ2-2
V: TRBV19
CDR3: CASSRTSGRTGELFF

J: TRBJ1-2
V: TRBV3-1/TRBV3-2
CDR3: CASSQATGGYGYTF

J: TRBJ2-6
V: TRBV28
CDR3: CASSPQGTGANVLTF

J: TRBJ1-6
V: TRBV7-9
CDR3: CASSLGGGSALHF

J: TRBJ2-1
V: TRBV12-3/TRBV12-4
CDR3: CASSPGGDEQFF

J: TRBJ2-1
V: TRBV3-1/TRBV3-2
CDR3: CASSQDRDSYYNEQFF

J: TRBJ2-5
V: TRBV18
CDR3: CASSLKTGGQETQYF

J: TRBJ2-7
V: TRBV6-2/TRBV6-3
CDR3: CASSDRTPDEQYF

J: TRBJ1-1
V: TRBV19
CDR3: CASSIGMGKAALGAFF

J: TRBJ1-2
V: TRBV30
CDR3: CAWSRITGPYGYTF

J: TRBJ2-1
V: TRBV9
CDR3: CASSVGDRGYNEQFF

J: TRBJ2-5
V: TRBV4-2
CDR3: CASSQGLRLAGGPQETQYF

J: TRBJ1-2
V: TRBV3-1/TRBV3-2
CDR3: CASSQVGQGLYGYTF

J: TRBJ2-2
V: TRBV4-2
CDR3: CASSQGRGLAGVSTGELFF

J: TRBJ2-1
V: TRBV5-6
CDR3: CASSSSGLAGASNEQFF

J: TRBJ1-2
V: TRBV29-1
CDR3: CSVATGLYGYTF

J: TRBJ2-3
V: TRBV20-1
CDR3: CSASGLGAQYF

J: TRBJ2-1
V: TRBV28
CDR3: CASSNGLGGGVNEQFF

J: TRBJ2-7
V: TRBV12-3/TRBV12-4
CDR3: CASCRQGAYEQYF

J: TRBJ2-2
V: TRBV7-3
CDR3: CASSSSVSGELFF

J: TRBJ2-7
V: TRBV3-1/TRBV3-2
CDR3: CASSPSGKLSYEQYF

J: TRBJ2-3
V: TRBV5-1
CDR3: CASRETVTDTQYF

J: TRBJ1-1
V: TRBV7-2
CDR3: CASSPGFGGNTEAFF

J: TRBJ1-1
V: TRBV4-1
CDR3: CASSPYRERTEAFF

J: TRBJ2-2
V: TRBV9
CDR3: CASSAGRAAGELFF

J: TRBJ1-1
V: TRBV7-9
CDR3: CASSRGEGFAEAFF

J: TRBJ2-7
V: TRBV6-5
CDR3: CASSPTTGTTYEQYF

J: TRBJ2-5
V: TRBV7-2
CDR3: CASSPVRGYQETQYF

J: TRBJ2-5
V: TRBV18
CDR3: CASSPSTSGRETQYF

J: TRBJ1-4
V: TRBV6-5
CDR3: CASSREVQEKLFF

J: TRBJ2-1
V: TRBV7-2
CDR3: CASLPGGKYNEQFF

J: TRBJ1-2
V: TRBV6-1
CDR3: CASSDLGRGYTF

J: TRBJ1-1
V: TRBV24-1
CDR3: CATSDLLAGRVLRLQNTEAFF

J: TRBJ1-2
V: TRBV18
CDR3: CASSPSSLRTGTYGYTF

J: TRBJ1-1
V: TRBV7-2
CDR3: CASSLVTPGVTEAFF